Each of the 19 T cell receptor beta chains below was sequenced from the same sample in a study of blood T cell repertoires in COVID-19. The repertoire was sequenced with immunoSEQ multiplex PCR; TCRdb's copy has only in-frame clones and lacks some. The sample holds about 82,000 clones, around 82% seen once. The material sequenced was peripheral blood. The receptor source for this set is a man in his sixties with COVID-19, enrolled during active disease.

DNA for the CDR3: TGTGCCAGCAGCCCGACCGGGACTAGGGGAGCCGAGCAGTACTTC. Its protein product is CASSPTGTRGAEQYF. The gene calls are TRBV11-2 and TRBJ2-7, with 8 positions matching TRBD2. Germline V gene lookup returns CDR1 SGHAT and CDR2 FQNNGV. This CDR3 contains 15 residues. J was trimmed by 6 bases and V by 5 bases; bases with no gene match: 12.

The chain joins TRBV2 to TRBJ1-3; no definite D call. This CDR3 has 12 amino acids. V was cut by 5 bases and J by 4 bases, with 6 bases left in between. Germline V gene lookup returns CDR1 SNHLY and CDR2 FYNNEI. The CDR3 region is CASSSGGNTIYF. CDR3 nucleotide sequence: TGTGCCAGCAGTTCAGGAGGAAACACCATATATTTT.

The chain joins TRBV18 to TRBJ2-7; 7 bases are a match to TRBD2. Germline V gene data show CDR1 as KGHSH and CDR2 as LQKENI. V trimming: 6 bases; J trimming: 5 bases; junction bases outside the gene matches: 7. The length of the CDR3 is 13 residues. The CDR3 region has the DNA TGTGCCAGCTCCCGGGAGGTGGCCGACGAGCAGTACTTC. Its protein is CASSREVADEQYF.

This clone was seen at least ten times. The J gene is TRBJ2-7, the V gene TRBV13; 10 bases align to TRBD2. The CDR3 contains 14 residues. The germline CDR1 and CDR2 sequences are PRHDT and FYEKMQ (reference sequence). J lost 4 bases, V lost 4 bases, and 4 bases had no gene match. The CDR3 loop reads CASSSKGLAYEQYF. CDR3 DNA: TGTGCCAGCAGCTCAAAGGGACTAGCGTACGAGCAGTACTTC.

The chain couples TRBV7-2 to TRBJ1-1; TRBD1 aligns across 9 bases. Germline V gene data show CDR1 as SGHTA and CDR2 as FQGNSA. Losses at the gene ends were 2 bases for V and 4 bases for J; bases not matched to a gene: 11. The CDR3 consists of 17 residues. CDR3: CASSLPYRGRGFTEAFF. The CDR3, as DNA: TGTGCCAGCAGCTTACCATACAGGGGGCGCGGATTCACTGAAGCTTTCTTT. The full variable domain, rest sourced from reference TRBV7-2 and TRBJ1-1, is GAGVSQSPSNKVTEKGKDVELRCDPISGHTALYWYRQSLGQGLEFLIYFQGNSAPDKSGLPSDRFSAERTGGSVSTLTIQRTQQEDSAVYLCASSLPYRGRGFTEAFFGQGTRLTVV.

The rearrangement joins TRBV2 to TRBJ2-3; D gene ambiguous. The CDR3 length is 12 residues. V lost 6 bases and J 6 bases, leaving 10 bases between the germline ends. Germline CDR1 reads SNHLY; CDR2 reads FYNNEI. The CDR3 DNA sequence: TGTGCCAGCAGACCCACTTCGGATACGCAGTATTTT. It translates to CASRPTSDTQYF.

The DNA for the CDR3 is TGTGCCAGCAGCCGGTCAGGGAGGAACGAGCAGTTCTTC. Translation: CASSRSGRNEQFF. V usage is TRBV5-4 and J usage is TRBJ2-1; tentatively, D is TRBD2 (6 bases). Trimming pared 4 bases from V and 10 bases from J, leaving 15 bases between. This CDR3 has 13 amino acids. The V gene's germline CDR1 is SGHNT and CDR2 YYREEE (reference sequence).

The chain recombines TRBV19 with TRBJ2-7; D uncertain. Trimming took 1 base from V and 3 from J, leaving 4 bases between them. CDR1 and CDR2 (germline): LNHDA, SQIVND (reference sequence). This CDR3 region has 12 residues. The chain's CDR3 is CASSIGSYEQYF. The CDR3 coding sequence is TGTGCCAGTAGTATAGGCAGCTACGAGCAGTACTTC.

The chain employs TRBV6-5 and TRBJ2-7; TRBD1 aligns across 10 bases. This CDR3 region has 12 residues. The trim removed 5 bases at V and 12 bases at J, leaving 7 bases unmatched. Germline CDR1 is MNHEY and CDR2 is SVGAGI. In DNA, the CDR3 is TGTGCCAGCAGTCATGGGACAGGGGAACCGTACTTC. Translation: CASSHGTGEPYF.

The rearrangement joins TRBV10-3 to TRBJ1-5; 7 positions match TRBD1. Germline CDR1 ENHRY, CDR2 SYGVKD. This CDR3 region has 14 residues. The V segment lost 5 bases and the J segment 3 bases; nucleotides outside the gene matches: 4. The CDR3 spells CAISSTGDNQPQHF. CDR3 nucleotide sequence: TGTGCCATCAGTTCTACAGGGGACAATCAGCCCCAGCATTTT.

The chain links TRBV7-3 to TRBJ2-1, with 10 bases lining up with TRBD2. V gave up 1 base and J gave up 5 bases; unmatched junction bases: 2. Germline values: CDR1 SGHTA, CDR2 FQGTGA. The CDR3 is 15 amino acids. CDR3 region: CASSLRTSGHNEQFF. CDR3 nucleotides: TGTGCCAGCAGCTTAAGGACTAGCGGACACAATGAGCAGTTCTTC.

V gene TRBV23-1 combines with J gene TRBJ2-4; 14 bases are a match to TRBD2. TRBV23-1 is recorded as an ORF, its role being uncertain. V lost 4 bases to trimming and J lost 5 bases; unmatched junction nucleotides: 19. There are 21 residues in the CDR3. CDR3 region: CASSRWRPDRLAGGPQNIQYF. The CDR3 bases are TGCGCCAGCAGTCGGTGGAGACCGGACCGACTAGCGGGAGGGCCCCAAAACATTCAGTACTTC.

The chain uses TRBV19 and TRBJ2-5, with 7 nucleotides matching TRBD2. V was pared by 4 bases and J by 1 base, with 3 bases of the junction left unmatched. CDR1 is LNHDA, CDR2 SQIVND, per germline (reference sequence). This CDR3 contains 14 residues. CDR3 nucleotide sequence: TGTGCCAGTAGTACGGGGACTACCCAAGAGACCCAGTACTTC. Encoded protein: CASSTGTTQETQYF.

The CDR3 bases are TGTGCCAGCAGCTCACCACAGTACCAAGAGACCCAGTACTTC. Amino acid sequence: CASSSPQYQETQYF. This chain uses TRBV3-1 (or the pseudogene TRBV3-2) with TRBJ2-5; D not resolved. The CDR3 runs to 14 residues. Germline V gene sequence: CDR1 LGHDT, CDR2 YNNKEL (reference sequence). Trimming removed 5 bases at V and 0 bases at J, with 10 bases between.

The count of this clone is one. The chain links TRBV23-1 to TRBJ2-7; perhaps TRBD2 as D (7 bases). TRBV23-1 falls under the ORF class, with uncertain function. CDR3 length: 16 amino acids. V lost 4 bases and J lost 0, with 16 bases in between. The CDR3 DNA reads as TGCGCCAGCAGTCGGGGAGGGACATACGTCTCCTACGAGCAGTACTTC. This sequence encodes CASSRGGTYVSYEQYF.

This clone was seen a single time. V gene TRBV12-3 or TRBV12-4 combines with J gene TRBJ1-1; no clear D gene. CDR3 length: 12 residues. V was clipped by 4 bases and J by 8 bases, with 11 bases between them. CDR3 DNA sequence: TGTGCCAGCAGTTCGGACTTGTTAGAAGCTTTCTTT. Residues: CASSSDLLEAFF.

The chain couples TRBV6-5 to TRBJ2-7; weak D call: TRBD2 (6 bases). This CDR3 comprises 13 residues. The ends were cut back, 6 bases at V and 7 bases at J, with 16 bases in the middle. CDR1 is MNHEY and CDR2 is SVGAGI in the germline V gene. The CDR3 nucleotides are TGTGCCAGCAGCCTCCGGGACTTGCTGGAGCAGTACTTC. It encodes CASSLRDLLEQYF.

The chain combines TRBV29-1 with TRBJ2-2; 12 nucleotides line up with TRBD2. Germline-derived CDR1 and CDR2 are SQVTM and ANQGSEA. V was pared by 7 bases and J by 6 bases, with 6 bases of the junction left unmatched. The CDR3 has 14 amino acids. The CDR3 reads CSGRTSGGPGELFF. CDR3 bases: TGCAGCGGCCGCACTAGCGGGGGGCCCGGGGAGCTGTTTTTT.

As DNA, the CDR3 is TGTGCCAGCAGCGCGACAGAATATCAGCCCCAGCATTTT. Translating it yields CASSATEYQPQHF. The chain joins TRBV25-1 to TRBJ1-5, with D perhaps TRBD1 (5 bases). Germline values: CDR1 MGHDK, CDR2 SYGVNS. This CDR3 spans 13 amino acids. The ends were cut back, 6 bases at V and 5 bases at J, with 11 bases in the middle.